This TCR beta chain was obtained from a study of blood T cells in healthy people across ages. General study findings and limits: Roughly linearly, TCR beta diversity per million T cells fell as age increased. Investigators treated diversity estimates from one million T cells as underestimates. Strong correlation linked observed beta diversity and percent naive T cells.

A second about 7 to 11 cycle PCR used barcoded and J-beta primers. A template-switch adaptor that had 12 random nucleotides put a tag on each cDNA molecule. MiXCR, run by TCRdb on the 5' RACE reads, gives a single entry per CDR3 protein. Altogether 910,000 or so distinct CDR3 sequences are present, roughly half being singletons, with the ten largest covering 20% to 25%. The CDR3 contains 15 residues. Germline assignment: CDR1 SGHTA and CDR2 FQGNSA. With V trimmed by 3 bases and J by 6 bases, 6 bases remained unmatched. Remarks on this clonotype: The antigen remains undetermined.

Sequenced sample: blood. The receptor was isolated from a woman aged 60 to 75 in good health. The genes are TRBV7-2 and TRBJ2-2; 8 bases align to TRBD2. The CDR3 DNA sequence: TGTGCCAGCAGCTTTGCGACTAGCGACCCCGGGGAGCTGTTTTTT. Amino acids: CASSFATSDPGELFF.